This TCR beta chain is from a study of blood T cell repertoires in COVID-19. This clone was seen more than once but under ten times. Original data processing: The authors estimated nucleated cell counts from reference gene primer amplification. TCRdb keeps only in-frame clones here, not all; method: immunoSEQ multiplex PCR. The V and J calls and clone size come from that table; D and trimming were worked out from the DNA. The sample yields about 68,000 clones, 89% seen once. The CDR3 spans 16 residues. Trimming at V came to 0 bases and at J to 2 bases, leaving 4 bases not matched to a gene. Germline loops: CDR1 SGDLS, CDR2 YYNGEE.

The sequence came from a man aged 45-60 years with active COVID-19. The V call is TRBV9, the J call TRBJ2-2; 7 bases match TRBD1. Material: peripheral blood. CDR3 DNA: TGTGCCAGCAGCGTAGCTCCAGGGGGTAACACCGGGGAGCTGTTTTTT. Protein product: CASSVAPGGNTGELFF. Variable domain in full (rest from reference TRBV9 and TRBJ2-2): DSGVTQTPKHLITATGQRVTLRCSPRSGDLSVYWYQQSLDQGLQFLIQYYNGEERAKGNILERFSAQQFPDLHSELNLSSLELGDSALYFCASSVAPGGNTGELFFGEGSRLTVL.